This TCR beta chain appears in the sequencing data of a study of T cells in Graves' hyperthyroidism and ophthalmopathy. PBMCs came from 7.5 to 10 ml fresh peripheral blood. As for this clonotype: Its antigen is unknown.

Points from the study as a whole: The blood repertoire included most of the expanded thyroid clonotypes above 0.001. Ophthalmopathy was separated from stable hyperthyroidism by a 13 V-J model.

The V gene's germline CDR1 is DFQATT and CDR2 SNEGSKA (reference sequence). The length of the CDR3 is 11 residues. V gave up 6 bases and J gave up 8 bases, with 13 bases separating them. Authors of the study amplified TCR beta CDR3 regions from RNA transcripts. Researchers ran a first-round RT-PCR on the TCR CDR3 using the HTBI primer set. MiXCR was run by TCRdb on the multiplex PCR reads, yielding one entry per CDR3 protein. The sample includes tens of thousands of distinct CDR3 sequences, around 48% of them seen just once. The sequenced sample was blood. The rearrangement links TRBV20-1 to TRBJ1-1, with a possible D match to TRBD1 (5 bases). The clonotype originates from a woman aged 45-60 years with Graves' hyperthyroidism that later progressed to Graves' ophthalmopathy. CDR3 DNA sequence: TGCAGTGCCCGGGACCCCGGGGAAGCTTTCTTT. It specifies CSARDPGEAFF.